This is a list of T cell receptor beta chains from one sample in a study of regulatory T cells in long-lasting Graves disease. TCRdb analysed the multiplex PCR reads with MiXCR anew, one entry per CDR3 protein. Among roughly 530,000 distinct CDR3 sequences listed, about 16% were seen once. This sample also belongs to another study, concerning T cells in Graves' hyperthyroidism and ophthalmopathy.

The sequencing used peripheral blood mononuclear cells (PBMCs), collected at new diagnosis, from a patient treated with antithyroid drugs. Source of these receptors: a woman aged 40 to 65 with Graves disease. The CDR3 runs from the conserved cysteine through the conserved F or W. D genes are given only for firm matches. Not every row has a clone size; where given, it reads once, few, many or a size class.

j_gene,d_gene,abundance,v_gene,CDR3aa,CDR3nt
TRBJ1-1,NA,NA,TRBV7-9,CASSPTQQPWAFF,TGTGCCAGCAGCCCAACGCAACAGCCGTGGGCTTTCTTT
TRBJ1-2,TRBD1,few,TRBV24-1,CATSDTHRQGAHGYTF,TGTGCCACCAGTGACACACATCGACAGGGGGCCCATGGCTACACCTTC
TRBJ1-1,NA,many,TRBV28,CASSSPTGGRTEAFF,TGTGCCAGCAGTTCCCCCACCGGGGGACGGACTGAAGCTTTCTTT
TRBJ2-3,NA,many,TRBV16,CASSLTSPADTQYF,TGTGCCAGCAGCCTAACTTCCCCCGCAGATACGCAGTATTTT
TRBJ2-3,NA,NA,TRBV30,CAWGQSRDTQYF,TGTGCCTGGGGTCAGAGCAGGGATACGCAGTATTTT
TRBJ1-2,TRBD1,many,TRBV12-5,CASGGTGGTYGYTF,TGTGCTAGTGGTGGGACAGGGGGCACCTATGGCTACACCTTC
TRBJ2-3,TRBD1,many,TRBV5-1,CASSLSAGGPDTQYF,TGCGCCAGCAGCTTGTCCGCAGGGGGCCCAGATACGCAGTATTTT
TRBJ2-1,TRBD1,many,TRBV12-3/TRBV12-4,CASSRRQGASTYNEQFF,TGTGCCAGCAGTCGACGACAGGGAGCCAGCACCTACAATGAGCAGTTCTTC
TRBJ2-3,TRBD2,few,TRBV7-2,CASQQAGGSDTQYF,TGTGCCAGCCAGCAAGCGGGGGGATCAGATACGCAGTATTTT
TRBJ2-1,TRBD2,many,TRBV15,CATSRELGLGLEQFF,TGTGCCACCAGCAGAGAGCTAGGACTAGGGCTTGAGCAGTTCTTC
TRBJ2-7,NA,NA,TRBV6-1,CASSEALRTFYEQYF,TGTGCCAGCAGTGAAGCGCTTCGGACTTTCTACGAGCAGTACTTC
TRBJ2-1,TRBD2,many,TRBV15,CATSRDRRGRGKHNEQFF,TGTGCCACCAGCAGAGATCGCCGGGGGAGGGGAAAACACAATGAGCAGTTCTTC
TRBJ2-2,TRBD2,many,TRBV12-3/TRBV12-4,CASRSSGTGELFF,TGTGCCAGCAGGTCTAGCGGGACCGGGGAGCTGTTTTTT
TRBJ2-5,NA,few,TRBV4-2,CASSQGSGTREETQYF,TGTGCCAGCAGCCAAGGATCGGGAACTCGAGAGGAGACCCAGTACTTC
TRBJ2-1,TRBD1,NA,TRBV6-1,CASNPTGGSYNEQFF,TGTGCCAGCAACCCTACAGGGGGCAGTTACAATGAGCAGTTCTTC
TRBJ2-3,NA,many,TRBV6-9,CASSYPTSLSDTQYF,TGTGCCAGCAGTTATCCGACTAGTTTGTCAGATACGCAGTATTTT
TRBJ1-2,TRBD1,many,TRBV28,CASTLTGQGHGYTF,TGTGCCAGCACCTTAACGGGACAGGGACACGGCTACACCTTC